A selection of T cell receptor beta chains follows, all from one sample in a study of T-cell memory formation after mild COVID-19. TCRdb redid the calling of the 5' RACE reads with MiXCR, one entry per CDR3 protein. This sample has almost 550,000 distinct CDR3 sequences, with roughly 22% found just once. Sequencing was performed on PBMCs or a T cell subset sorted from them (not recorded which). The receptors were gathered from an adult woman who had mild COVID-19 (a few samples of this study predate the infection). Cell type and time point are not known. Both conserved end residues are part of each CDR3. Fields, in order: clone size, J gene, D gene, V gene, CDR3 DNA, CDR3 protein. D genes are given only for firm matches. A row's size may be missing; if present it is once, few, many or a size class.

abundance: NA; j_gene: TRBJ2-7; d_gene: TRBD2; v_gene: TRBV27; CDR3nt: TGTGCCAGCAGTTTTCTAGCGGGAGGTATCTTCCACGAGCAGTACTTC; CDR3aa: CASSFLAGGIFHEQYF
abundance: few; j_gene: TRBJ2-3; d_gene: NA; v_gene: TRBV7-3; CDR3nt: TGTGCCAGCAGCCGAGGGGGGGAGGCAGATACGCAGTATTTT; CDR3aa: CASSRGGEADTQYF
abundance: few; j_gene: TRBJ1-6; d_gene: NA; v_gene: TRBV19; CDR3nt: TGTGCCAGTAGTATCGGGGGGCCCTATTCACCCCTCCACTTT; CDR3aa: CASSIGGPYSPLHF
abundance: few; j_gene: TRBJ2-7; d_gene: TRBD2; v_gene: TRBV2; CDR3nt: TGTGCCAGCAGAGAACTAGCGGGAGCGGGTGAGCAGTACTTC; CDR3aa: CASRELAGAGEQYF
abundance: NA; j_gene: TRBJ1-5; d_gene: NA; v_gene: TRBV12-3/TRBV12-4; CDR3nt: TGTGCCAGCAGGGTGACTGATCAGCCCCAGCATTTT; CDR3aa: CASRVTDQPQHF
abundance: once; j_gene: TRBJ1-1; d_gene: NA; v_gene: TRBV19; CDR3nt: TGTGCCAGTAGTATAGCCTACCGAGGCAGGGATCCCCGGGCGGCTTTCTTT; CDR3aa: CASSIAYRGRDPRAAFF
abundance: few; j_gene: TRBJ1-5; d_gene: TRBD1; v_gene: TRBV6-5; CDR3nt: TGTGCCAGCAGTTCTCGACAGGGGAGCAATCAGCCCCAGCATTTT; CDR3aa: CASSSRQGSNQPQHF
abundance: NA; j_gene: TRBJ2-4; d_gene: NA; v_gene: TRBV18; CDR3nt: TGTGCCAGCTCACCGAAGACAGCAGCGAACATTCAGTACTTC; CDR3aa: CASSPKTAANIQYF
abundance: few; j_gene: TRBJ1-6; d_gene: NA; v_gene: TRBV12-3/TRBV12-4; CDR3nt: TGTGCCAGCAGGGCCTCCGGCGGGAATTCACCCCTCCACTTT; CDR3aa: CASRASGGNSPLHF
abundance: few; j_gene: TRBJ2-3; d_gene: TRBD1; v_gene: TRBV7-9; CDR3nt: TGTGCCAGCAGCCGTCCCGGGACAGGGAAAGATACGCAGTATTTT; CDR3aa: CASSRPGTGKDTQYF
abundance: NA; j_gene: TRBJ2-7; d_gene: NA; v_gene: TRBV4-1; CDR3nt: TGCGCCAGCAGCCAAGTGTACAACGCAGAGCAGTACTTC; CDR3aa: CASSQVYNAEQYF
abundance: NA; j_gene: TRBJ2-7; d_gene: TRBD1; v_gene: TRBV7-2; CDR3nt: TGTGCCAGCAGCCCAAGGTGGACAGGGTTCTACGAGCAGTACTTC; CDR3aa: CASSPRWTGFYEQYF
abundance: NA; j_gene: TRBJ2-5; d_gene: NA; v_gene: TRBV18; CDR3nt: TGTGCCAGCTCACCCTTCCAGGACAGCCCAAGTTCGTACCAAGAGACCCAGTACTTC; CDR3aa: CASSPFQDSPSSYQETQYF
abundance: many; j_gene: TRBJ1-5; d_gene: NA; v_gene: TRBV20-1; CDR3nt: TGCAGTGCTAATTTCGCAGATATACAGCATTTT; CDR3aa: CSANFADIQHF
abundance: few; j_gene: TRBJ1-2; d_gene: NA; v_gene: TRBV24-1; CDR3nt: TGTGCCACCAGTGACCCCACGGGGGTTCATGGCTACACCTTC; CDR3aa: CATSDPTGVHGYTF
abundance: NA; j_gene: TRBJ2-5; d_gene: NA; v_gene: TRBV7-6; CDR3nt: TGTGCCAGCAGCAATACCGGGGAGACCCAGTACTTC; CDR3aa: CASSNTGETQYF
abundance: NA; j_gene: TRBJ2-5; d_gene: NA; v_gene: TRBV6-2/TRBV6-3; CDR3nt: TGTGCCAGCAGCCCCGAGTATTTTGAGACCCAGTACTTC; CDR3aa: CASSPEYFETQYF
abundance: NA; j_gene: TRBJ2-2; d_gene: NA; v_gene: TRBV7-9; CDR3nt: TGTGCCAGCAGCCCCCCAAGGATAGCGGCCCCCGGGGCCACCGGGGAGCTGTTTTTT; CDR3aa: CASSPPRIAAPGATGELFF
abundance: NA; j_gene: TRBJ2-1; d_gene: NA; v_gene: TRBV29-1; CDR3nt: TGCAGCGTTGCAAACTACAATGAGCAGTTCTTC; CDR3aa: CSVANYNEQFF
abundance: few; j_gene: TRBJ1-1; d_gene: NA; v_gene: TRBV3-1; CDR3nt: TGTGCCAGCAGCTCTCGAGACGCGACTGAAGCTTTCTTT; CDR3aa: CASSSRDATEAFF
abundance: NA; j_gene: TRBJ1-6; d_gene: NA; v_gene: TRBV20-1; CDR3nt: TGCAGTGCTCGCCCAGGAAATAATTCACCCCTCCACTTT; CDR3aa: CSARPGNNSPLHF
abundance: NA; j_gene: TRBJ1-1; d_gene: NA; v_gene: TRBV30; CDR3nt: TGTGCCTGGAGTGTACTCAGTCGACGAGTGAACACTGAAGCTTTCTTT; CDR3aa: CAWSVLSRRVNTEAFF
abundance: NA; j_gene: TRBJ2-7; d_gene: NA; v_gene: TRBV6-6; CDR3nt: TGTGCCACCAAGGGCGCTAGCGGACAGTACGAGCAGTACTTC; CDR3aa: CATKGASGQYEQYF
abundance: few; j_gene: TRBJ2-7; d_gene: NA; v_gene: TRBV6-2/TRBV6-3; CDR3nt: TGTGCCAGCACCACCGCGGGACAGCACCTGTACGAGCAGTACTTC; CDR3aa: CASTTAGQHLYEQYF
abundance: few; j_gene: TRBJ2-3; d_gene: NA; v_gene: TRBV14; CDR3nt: TGTGCCAGCAGCCAAGATTGGACAGATACGCAGTATTTT; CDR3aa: CASSQDWTDTQYF
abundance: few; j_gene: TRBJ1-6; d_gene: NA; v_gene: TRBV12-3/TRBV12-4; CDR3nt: TGTGCCAGCAGTTTAGTCTTGGGGGTACCCCTCCACTTT; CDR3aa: CASSLVLGVPLHF
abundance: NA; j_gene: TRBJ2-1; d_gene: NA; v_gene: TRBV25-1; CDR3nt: TGTGCCAGCAGTGACCCAGACAGGAGAGAGTTCTTC; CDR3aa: CASSDPDRREFF
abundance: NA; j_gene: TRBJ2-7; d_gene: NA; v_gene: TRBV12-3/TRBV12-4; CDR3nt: TGTGCCAGCACTACCCGGGACTCCTACGAGCAGTACTTC; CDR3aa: CASTTRDSYEQYF
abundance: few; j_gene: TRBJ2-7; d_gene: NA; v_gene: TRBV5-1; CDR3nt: TGCGCCAGCAGTCGGGACACTTCCAGCTCCTACGAGCAGTACTTC; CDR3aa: CASSRDTSSSYEQYF
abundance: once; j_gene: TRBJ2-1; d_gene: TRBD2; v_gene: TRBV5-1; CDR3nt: TGCGCCAGCAGCCCTAAGGGACTAGCGGGAGGCTACAATGAGCAGTTCTTC; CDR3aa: CASSPKGLAGGYNEQFF
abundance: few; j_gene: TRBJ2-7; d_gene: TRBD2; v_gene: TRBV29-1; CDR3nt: TGCAGCGTTGAGGGGGCAGCGGGGGATTTCTACGAGCAGTACTTC; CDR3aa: CSVEGAAGDFYEQYF